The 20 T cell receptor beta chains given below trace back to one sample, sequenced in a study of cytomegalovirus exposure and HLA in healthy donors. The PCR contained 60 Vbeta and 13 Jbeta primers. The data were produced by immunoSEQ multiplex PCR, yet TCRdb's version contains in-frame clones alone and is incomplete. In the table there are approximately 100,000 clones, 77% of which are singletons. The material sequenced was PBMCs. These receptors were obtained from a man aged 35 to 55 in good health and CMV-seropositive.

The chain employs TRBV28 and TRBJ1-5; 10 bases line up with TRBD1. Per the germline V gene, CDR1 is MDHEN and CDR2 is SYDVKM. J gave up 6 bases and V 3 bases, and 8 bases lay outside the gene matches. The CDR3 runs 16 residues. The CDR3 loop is CASSLPDRGKGQPQHF. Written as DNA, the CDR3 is TGTGCCAGCAGTTTGCCGGACAGGGGGAAGGGTCAGCCCCAGCATTTT.

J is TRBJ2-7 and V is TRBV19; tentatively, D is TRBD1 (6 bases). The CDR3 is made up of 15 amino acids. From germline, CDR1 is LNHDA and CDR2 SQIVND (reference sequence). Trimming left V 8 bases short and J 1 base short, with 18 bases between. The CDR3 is CASGNTGIGSYEQYF. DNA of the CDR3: TGTGCCAGTGGCAACACAGGGATCGGATCCTACGAGCAGTACTTC.

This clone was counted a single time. The CDR3 bases are TGTGCCAGCAGCTTAGTCCAGAACACTGAAGCTTTCTTT. It specifies CASSLVQNTEAFF. The chain uses TRBV11-3 and TRBJ1-1; D ambiguous. Deletions cut 1 base from V and 1 base from J, with 4 bases between. The CDR3 has 13 amino acids. Germline CDR1 and CDR2: SGHNT and YENEEA.

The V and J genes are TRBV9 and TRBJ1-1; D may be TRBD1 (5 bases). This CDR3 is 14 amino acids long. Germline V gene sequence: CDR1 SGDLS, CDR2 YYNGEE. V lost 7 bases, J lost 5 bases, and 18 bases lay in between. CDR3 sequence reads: CASDLGQGGTEAFF. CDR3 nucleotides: TGTGCCAGCGACTTGGGGCAGGGTGGTACTGAAGCTTTCTTT.

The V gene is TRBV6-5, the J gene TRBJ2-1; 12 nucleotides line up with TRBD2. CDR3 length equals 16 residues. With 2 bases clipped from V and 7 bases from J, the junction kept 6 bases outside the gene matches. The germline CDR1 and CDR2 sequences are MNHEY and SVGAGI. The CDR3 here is CASSYARTSGVNEQFF. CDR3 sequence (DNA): TGTGCCAGCAGTTACGCCCGGACTAGCGGGGTGAATGAGCAGTTCTTC.

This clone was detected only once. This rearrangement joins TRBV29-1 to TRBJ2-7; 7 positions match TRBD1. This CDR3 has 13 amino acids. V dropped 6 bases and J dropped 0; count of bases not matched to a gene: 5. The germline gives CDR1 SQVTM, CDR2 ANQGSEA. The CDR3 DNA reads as TGCAGCGTGAACCCAGGGGGCTCCTACGAGCAGTACTTC. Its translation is CSVNPGGSYEQYF.

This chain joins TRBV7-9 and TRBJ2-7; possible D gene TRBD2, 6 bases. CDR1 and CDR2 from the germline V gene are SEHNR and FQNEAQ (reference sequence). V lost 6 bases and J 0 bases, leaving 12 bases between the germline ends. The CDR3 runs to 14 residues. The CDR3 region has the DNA TGTGCCAGCAGGCACGGGGGTTCCTCCTACGAGCAGTACTTC. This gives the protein CASRHGGSSYEQYF. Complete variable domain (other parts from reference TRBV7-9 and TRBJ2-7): DTGVSQNPRHKITKRGQNVTFRCDPISEHNRLYWYRQTLGQGPEFLTYFQNEAQLEKSRLLSDRFSAERPKGSFSTLEIQRTEQGDSAMYLCASRHGGSSYEQYFGPGTRLTVT.

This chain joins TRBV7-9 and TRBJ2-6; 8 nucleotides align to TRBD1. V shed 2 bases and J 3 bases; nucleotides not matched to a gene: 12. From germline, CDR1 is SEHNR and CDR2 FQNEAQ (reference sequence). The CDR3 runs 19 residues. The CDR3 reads CASSLTGTGNNGGANVLTF. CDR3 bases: TGTGCCAGCAGCTTAACCGGGACAGGAAATAACGGTGGGGCCAACGTCCTGACTTTC.

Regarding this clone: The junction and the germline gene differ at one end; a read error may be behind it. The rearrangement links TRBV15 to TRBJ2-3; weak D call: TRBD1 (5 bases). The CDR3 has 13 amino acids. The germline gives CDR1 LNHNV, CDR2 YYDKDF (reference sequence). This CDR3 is CATSRGLGQGGDF. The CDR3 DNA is TGTGCCACCAGCAGAGGTTTGGGTCAGGGTGGGGATTTT.

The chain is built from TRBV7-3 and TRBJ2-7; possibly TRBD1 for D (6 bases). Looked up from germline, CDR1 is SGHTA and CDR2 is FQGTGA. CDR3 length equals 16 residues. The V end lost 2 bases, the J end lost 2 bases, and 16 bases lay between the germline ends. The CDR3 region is CASSLLPGVGPYEQYF. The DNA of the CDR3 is TGTGCCAGCAGCTTACTCCCAGGGGTGGGACCCTACGAGCAGTACTTC.

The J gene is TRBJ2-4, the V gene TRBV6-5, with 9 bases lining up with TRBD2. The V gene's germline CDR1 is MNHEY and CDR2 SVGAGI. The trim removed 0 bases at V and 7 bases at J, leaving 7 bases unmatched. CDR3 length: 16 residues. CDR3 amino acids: CASSYSRGGLRNIQYF. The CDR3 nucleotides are TGTGCCAGCAGTTACTCGCGGGGGGGCCTGAGGAACATTCAGTACTTC.

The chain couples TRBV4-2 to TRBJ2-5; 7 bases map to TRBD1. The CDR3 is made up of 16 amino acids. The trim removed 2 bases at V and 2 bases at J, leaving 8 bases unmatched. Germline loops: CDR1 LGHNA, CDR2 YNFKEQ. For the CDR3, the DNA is TGTGCCAGCAGCCAATTCCCGTCAGGGGGACAAGAGACCCAGTACTTC. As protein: CASSQFPSGGQETQYF.

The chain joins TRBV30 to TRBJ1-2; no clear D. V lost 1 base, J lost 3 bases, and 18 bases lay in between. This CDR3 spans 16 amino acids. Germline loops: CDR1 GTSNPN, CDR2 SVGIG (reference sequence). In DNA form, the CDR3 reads TGTGCCTGGAGTGAAACACTCAGGATGATACACTATGGCTACACCTTC. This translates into CAWSETLRMIHYGYTF.

The CDR3 nucleotides are TGTGCCAGCTCACGGACAGGAAGCTACGAGCAGTACTTC. Translating gives CASSRTGSYEQYF. This chain links TRBV18 with TRBJ2-7, with TRBD1 identical over 7 bases. CDR3 length: 13 amino acids. The V segment lost 4 bases and the J segment 3 bases; nucleotides outside the gene matches: 3. Germline V lookup: CDR1 KGHSH, CDR2 LQKENI.

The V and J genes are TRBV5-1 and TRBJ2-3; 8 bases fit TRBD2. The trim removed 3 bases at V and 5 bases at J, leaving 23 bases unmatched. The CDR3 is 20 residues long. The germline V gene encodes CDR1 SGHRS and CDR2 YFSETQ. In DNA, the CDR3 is TGCGCCAGCAGCTCCCTTGGCGTTCCTAGCGGGCCCCGGGCCCAAGATACGCAGTATTTT. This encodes CASSSLGVPSGPRAQDTQYF.

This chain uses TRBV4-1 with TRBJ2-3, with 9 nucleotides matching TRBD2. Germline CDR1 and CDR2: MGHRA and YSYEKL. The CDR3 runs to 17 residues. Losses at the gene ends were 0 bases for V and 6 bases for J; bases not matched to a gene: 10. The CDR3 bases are TGCGCCAGCAGCCAAGATTTCGCGGGGGGGCCGGAGGATACGCAGTATTTT. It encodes CASSQDFAGGPEDTQYF.

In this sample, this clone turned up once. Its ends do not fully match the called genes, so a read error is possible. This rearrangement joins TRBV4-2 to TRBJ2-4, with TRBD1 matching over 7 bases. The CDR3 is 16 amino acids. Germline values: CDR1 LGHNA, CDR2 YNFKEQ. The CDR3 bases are TGTGCCAGCAGCCACTACTCGCGGACAGGTCGAAACAGTCAGTACTTC. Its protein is CASSHYSRTGRNSQYF.

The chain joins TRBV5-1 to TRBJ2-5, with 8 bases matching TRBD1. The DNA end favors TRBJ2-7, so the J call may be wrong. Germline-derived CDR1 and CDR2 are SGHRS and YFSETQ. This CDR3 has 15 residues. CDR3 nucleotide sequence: TGCGCCAGCAGCTTGGACGGACAGGGCTCCTACGAGCAGTACTTC. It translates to CASSLDGQGSYEQYF.

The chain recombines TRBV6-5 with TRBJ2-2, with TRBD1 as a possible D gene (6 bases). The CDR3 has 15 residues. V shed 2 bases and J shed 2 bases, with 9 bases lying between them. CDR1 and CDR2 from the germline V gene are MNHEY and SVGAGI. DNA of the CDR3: TGTGCCAGCAGTTACAACAGGGCCAACACCGGGGAGCTGTTTTTT. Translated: CASSYNRANTGELFF.

Here the CDR3 DNA reads TGTGCCAGCAGCTTAGAATTGGCAGGGTCTGAGCAGTACTTC. As protein: CASSLELAGSEQYF. The V and J genes are TRBV7-9 and TRBJ2-7, with D possibly being TRBD1 (5 bases). The CDR3 spans 14 residues. V lost 1 base and J lost 7, with 14 bases in between. Germline assignment: CDR1 SEHNR and CDR2 FQNEAQ (reference sequence). Together with reference TRBV7-9 and TRBJ2-7, the CDR3 gives the full variable domain: DTGVSQNPRHKITKRGQNVTFRCDPISEHNRLYWYRQTLGQGPEFLTYFQNEAQLEKSRLLSDRFSAERPKGSFSTLEIQRTEQGDSAMYLCASSLELAGSEQYFGPGTRLTVT.